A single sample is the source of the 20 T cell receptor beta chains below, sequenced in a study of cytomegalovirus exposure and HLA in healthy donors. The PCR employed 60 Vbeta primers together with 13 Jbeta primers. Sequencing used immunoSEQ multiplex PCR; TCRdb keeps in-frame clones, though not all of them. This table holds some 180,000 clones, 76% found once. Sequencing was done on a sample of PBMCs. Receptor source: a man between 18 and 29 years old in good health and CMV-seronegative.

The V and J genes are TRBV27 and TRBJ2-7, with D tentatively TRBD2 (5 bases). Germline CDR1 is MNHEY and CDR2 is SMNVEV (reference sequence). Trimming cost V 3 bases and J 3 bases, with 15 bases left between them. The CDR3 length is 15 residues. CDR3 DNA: TGTGCCAGCAGTTTCGGACTCGATACTTTCTACGAGCAGTACTTC. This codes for CASSFGLDTFYEQYF.

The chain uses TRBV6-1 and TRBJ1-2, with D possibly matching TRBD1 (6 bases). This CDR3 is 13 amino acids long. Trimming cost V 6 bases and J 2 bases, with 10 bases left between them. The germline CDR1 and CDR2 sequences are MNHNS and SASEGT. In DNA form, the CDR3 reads TGTGCCAGCAGCCTTGGACAGAACTATGGCTACACCTTC. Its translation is CASSLGQNYGYTF.

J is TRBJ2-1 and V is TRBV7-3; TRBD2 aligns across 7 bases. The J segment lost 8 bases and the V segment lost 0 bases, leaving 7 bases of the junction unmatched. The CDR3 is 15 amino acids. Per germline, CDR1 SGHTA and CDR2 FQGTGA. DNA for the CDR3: TGTGCCAGCAGCTTAACAGCGGGGTCGATGGATGAGCAGTTCTTC. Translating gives CASSLTAGSMDEQFF.

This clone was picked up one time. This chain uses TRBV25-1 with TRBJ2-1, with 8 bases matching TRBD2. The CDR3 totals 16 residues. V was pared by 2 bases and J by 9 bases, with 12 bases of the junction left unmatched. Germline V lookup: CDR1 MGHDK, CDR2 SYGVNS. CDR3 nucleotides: TGTGCCAGCAGTGAAATGGCTAGCGGGCTCACCGGTGAGCAGTTCTTC. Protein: CASSEMASGLTGEQFF.

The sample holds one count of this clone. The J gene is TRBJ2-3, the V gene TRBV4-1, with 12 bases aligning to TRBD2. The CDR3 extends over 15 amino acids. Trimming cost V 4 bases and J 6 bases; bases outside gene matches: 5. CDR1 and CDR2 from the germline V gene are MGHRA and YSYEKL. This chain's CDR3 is CASSPLTSGGDTQYF. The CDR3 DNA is TGCGCCAGCAGCCCCCTAACTAGCGGGGGGGATACGCAGTATTTT.

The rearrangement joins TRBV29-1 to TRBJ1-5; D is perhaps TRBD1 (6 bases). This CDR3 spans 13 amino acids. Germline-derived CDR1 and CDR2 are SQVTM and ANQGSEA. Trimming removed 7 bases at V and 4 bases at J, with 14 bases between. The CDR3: CSAMGQGNQPQHF. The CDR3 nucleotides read TGCAGCGCCATGGGGCAGGGGAATCAGCCCCAGCATTTT.

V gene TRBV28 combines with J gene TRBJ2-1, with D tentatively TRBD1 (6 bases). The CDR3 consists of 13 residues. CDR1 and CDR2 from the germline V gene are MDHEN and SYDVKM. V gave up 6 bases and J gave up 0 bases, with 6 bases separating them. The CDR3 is CASRTGSYNEQFF. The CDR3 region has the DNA TGTGCCAGCAGGACAGGCTCCTACAATGAGCAGTTCTTC.

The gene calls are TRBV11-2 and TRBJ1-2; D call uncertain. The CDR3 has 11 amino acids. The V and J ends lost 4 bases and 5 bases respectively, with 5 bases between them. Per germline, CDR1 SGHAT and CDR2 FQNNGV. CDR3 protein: CASSSGYGYTF. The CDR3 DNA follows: TGTGCCAGCAGCTCCGGGTATGGCTACACCTTC.

The CDR3 coding sequence is TGCGCCAGCAGCTTGGAGGGCAACCGGGAGAGCGATGAGCAGTTCTTC. Protein product: CASSLEGNRESDEQFF. This chain joins TRBV5-1 and TRBJ2-1, with TRBD2 as a possible D gene (6 bases). The germline CDR1 and CDR2 sequences are SGHRS and YFSETQ. There are 16 residues in the CDR3. Trimming pared 0 bases from V and 8 bases from J, leaving 18 bases between.

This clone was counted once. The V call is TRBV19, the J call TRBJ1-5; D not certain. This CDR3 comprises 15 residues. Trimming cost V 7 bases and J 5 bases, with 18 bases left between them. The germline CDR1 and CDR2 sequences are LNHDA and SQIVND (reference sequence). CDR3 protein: CASTDAGVGHQPQHF. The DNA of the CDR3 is TGTGCCAGTACCGATGCCGGGGTCGGACATCAGCCCCAGCATTTT.

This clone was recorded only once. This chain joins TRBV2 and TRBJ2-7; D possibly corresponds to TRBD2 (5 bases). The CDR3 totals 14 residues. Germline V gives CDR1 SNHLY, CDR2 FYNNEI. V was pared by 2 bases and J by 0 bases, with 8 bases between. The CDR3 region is CASSERRGSYEQYF. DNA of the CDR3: TGTGCCAGCAGTGAACGCCGGGGCTCCTACGAGCAGTACTTC.

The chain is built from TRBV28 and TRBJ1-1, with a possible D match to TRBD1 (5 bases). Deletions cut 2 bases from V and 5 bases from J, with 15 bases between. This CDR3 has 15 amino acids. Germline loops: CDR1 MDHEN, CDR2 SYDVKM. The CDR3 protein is CASSLGYGRGTEAFF. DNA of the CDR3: TGTGCCAGCAGTTTAGGATACGGACGGGGGACTGAAGCTTTCTTT.

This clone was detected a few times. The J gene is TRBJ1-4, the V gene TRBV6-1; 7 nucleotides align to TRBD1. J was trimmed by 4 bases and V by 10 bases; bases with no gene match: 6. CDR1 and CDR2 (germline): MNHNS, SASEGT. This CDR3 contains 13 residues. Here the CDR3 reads CAITRQGNEKLFF. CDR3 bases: TGTGCCATTACGAGACAGGGTAATGAAAAACTGTTTTTT.

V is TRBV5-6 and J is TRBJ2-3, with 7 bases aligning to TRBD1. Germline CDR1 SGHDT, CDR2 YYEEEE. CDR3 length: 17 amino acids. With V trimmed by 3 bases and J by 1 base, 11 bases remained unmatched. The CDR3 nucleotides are TGTGCCAGCAGCTCGTTGAGGGGGCCCCCTCGCACAGATACGCAGTATTTT. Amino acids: CASSSLRGPPRTDTQYF.

The CDR3 loop reads CASSMEGGTAQYF. The CDR3 bases are TGTGCCAGTAGTATGGAGGGCGGGACAGCGCAGTATTTT. The chain is built from TRBV19 and TRBJ2-3, with D possibly being TRBD1 (7 bases). The V gene lost 3 bases and the J gene lost 10 bases, with 14 bases spanning the gap. The V gene's germline CDR1 is LNHDA and CDR2 SQIVND (reference sequence). This CDR3 is 13 amino acids long.

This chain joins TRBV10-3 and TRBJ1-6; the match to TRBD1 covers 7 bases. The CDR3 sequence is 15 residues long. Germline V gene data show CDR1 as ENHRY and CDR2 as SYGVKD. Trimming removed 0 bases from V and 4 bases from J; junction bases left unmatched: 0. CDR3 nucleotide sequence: TGTGCCATCAGTGAGTCGGGACAGTATAATTCACCCCTCCACTTT. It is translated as CAISESGQYNSPLHF.

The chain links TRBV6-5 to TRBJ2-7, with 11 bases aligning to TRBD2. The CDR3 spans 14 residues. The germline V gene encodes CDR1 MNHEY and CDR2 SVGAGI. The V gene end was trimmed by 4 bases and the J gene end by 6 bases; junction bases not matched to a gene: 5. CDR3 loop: CASSSTSGIVEQYF. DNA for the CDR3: TGTGCCAGCAGTTCGACTAGCGGGATTGTCGAGCAGTACTTC.

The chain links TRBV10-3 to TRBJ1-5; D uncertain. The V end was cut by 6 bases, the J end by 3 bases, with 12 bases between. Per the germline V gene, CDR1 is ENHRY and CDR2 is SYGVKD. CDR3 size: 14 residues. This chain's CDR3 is CAIRDSAVNQPQHF. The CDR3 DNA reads TGTGCCATCAGGGACTCGGCTGTCAATCAGCCCCAGCATTTT.

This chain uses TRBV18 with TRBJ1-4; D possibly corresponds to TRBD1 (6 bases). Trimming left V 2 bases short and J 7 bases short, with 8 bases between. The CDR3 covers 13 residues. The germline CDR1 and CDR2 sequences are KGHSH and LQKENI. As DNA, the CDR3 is TGTGCCAGCTCACCAAGGACAGCTGAAAAACTGTTTTTT. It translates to CASSPRTAEKLFF.

The CDR3 spells CASSLRGLGEQFF. In DNA, the CDR3 is TGTGCCAGCAGTCTTAGAGGGCTTGGTGAGCAGTTCTTC. The chain links TRBV6-4 to TRBJ2-1; D is possibly TRBD2 (5 bases). The V gene's germline CDR1 is MRHNA and CDR2 SNTAGT. The CDR3 totals 13 residues. Deletions cut 5 bases from V and 9 bases from J, with 14 bases between.